This T cell receptor (beta chain) was sequenced in a study of early T cells in non-severe SARS-CoV-2 infection. MiXCR, applied by TCRdb to the 5' RACE reads, yields one record per CDR3 protein. The data show about 64,000 distinct CDR3 sequences, around 20% seen once. This clonotype showed up just a few times. This material consisted of whole blood, taken at baseline. The sequence was collected from an adult who was a healthcare worker with PCR-confirmed SARS-CoV-2 infection or an uninfected control (not recorded which).

CDR3 sequence: CASSITPDAWLSEQYF. The CDR3 DNA sequence: TGTGCCAGTAGTATAACCCCAGACGCCTGGCTTAGCGAGCAGTACTTC. This chain connects TRBV19 to TRBJ2-7, with unresolved D. This CDR3 has 16 residues. CDR1 is LNHDA and CDR2 is SQIVND in the germline V gene (reference sequence). Between the trimmed V and J ends, which lost 2 bases and 6 bases, there was a span of 20 bases.